A single sample is the source of the 15 T cell receptor beta chains below, sequenced in a study of identical twins. TCRdb called the 5' RACE reads again in MiXCR, with one record for every CDR3 protein. Of approximately 260,000 distinct CDR3 sequences detected, approximately 8.3% appear once; the ten largest clones hold 3% to 3.5%. The same sample was also studied in work on yellow fever vaccine responses in identical twins.

The sequencing input was CD8+ T cells sorted from blood. Receptors originate from a woman in her late teens or twenties in good health.

This clonotype has at least ten counts. This sequence joins TRBV27 and TRBJ2-7; D is unclear. The ends were cut back, 4 bases at V and 2 bases at J, with 6 bases in the middle. Germline CDR1 and CDR2: MNHEY and SMNVEV (reference sequence). CDR3 size: 12 residues. CDR3 protein: CASSSSTYEQYF. CDR3 DNA sequence: TGTGCCAGCAGTTCCTCCACCTACGAGCAGTACTTC.

This sequence joins TRBV5-6 and TRBJ2-7, with 7 positions matching TRBD1. The junction had 4 bases not matched to a gene; V was cut back by 4 bases and J by 0 bases. There are 14 residues in the CDR3. Looked up from germline, CDR1 is SGHDT and CDR2 is YYEEEE. The CDR3 region is CASSRGGASYEQYF. The CDR3 coding sequence is TGTGCCAGCAGCCGAGGGGGCGCCTCCTACGAGCAGTACTTC.

This clonotype was counted only a few times. This chain uses TRBV4-1 with TRBJ2-1, with 9 bases aligning to TRBD2. J gave up 3 bases and V 5 bases, and 2 bases lay outside the gene matches. This CDR3 region has 14 residues. Germline V gene lookup returns CDR1 MGHRA and CDR2 YSYEKL. Here the CDR3 reads CASSALAGYNEQFF. The CDR3 DNA reads TGCGCCAGCAGCGCACTAGCGGGCTACAATGAGCAGTTCTTC.

A few counts support this clonotype. The V gene is TRBV4-1, the J gene TRBJ2-3; D is unresolved. The V and J ends lost 3 bases and 2 bases respectively, with 12 bases between them. Germline CDR1 reads MGHRA; CDR2 reads YSYEKL. The CDR3 runs 15 residues. The CDR3 region is CASSHFVALTDTQYF. CDR3 DNA: TGCGCCAGCAGCCACTTTGTCGCCCTCACAGATACGCAGTATTTT.

This clonotype was counted many times. The CDR3: CSAREAGAIYNEQFF. In DNA form, the CDR3 reads TGCAGTGCTAGAGAAGCGGGGGCGATCTACAATGAGCAGTTCTTC. The chain recombines TRBV20-1 with TRBJ2-1, with TRBD2 matching 8 bases. Germline loops: CDR1 DFQATT, CDR2 SNEGSKA (reference sequence). The V gene end was trimmed by 0 bases and the J gene end by 3 bases; junction bases not matched to a gene: 4. This CDR3 has 15 amino acids.

The CDR3 region has the DNA TGTGCAGCCGGGACAGGGAGCGAAAAACTGTTTTTT. Translating gives CAAGTGSEKLFF. This rearrangement joins TRBV7-9 to TRBJ1-4, with 9 bases fitting TRBD1. Germline CDR1 and CDR2: SEHNR and FQNEAQ (reference sequence). The CDR3 is 12 residues long.

At least ten counts were recorded for this clonotype. A junction end diverges from the germline sequence, so it may reflect a read error. V and J are TRBV2 and TRBJ2-5, with TRBD2 matching over 11 bases. CDR3 size: 13 residues. Germline CDR1 SNHLY, CDR2 FYNNEI. This chain's CDR3 is CASRPRGLAEKHF. The CDR3, as DNA: TGTGCCAGCAGACCCAGGGGACTAGCGGAGAAGCACTTC.

This clonotype was seen repeatedly, ten times or more. V and J are TRBV29-1 and TRBJ2-2, with D tentatively TRBD1 (6 bases). V lost 4 bases and J 2 bases, leaving 8 bases between the germline ends. The CDR3 is 13 amino acids. Germline assignment: CDR1 SQVTM and CDR2 ANQGSEA. The CDR3 bases are TGCAGCGTTGCAGGGGCCAACACCGGGGAGCTGTTTTTT. It translates to CSVAGANTGELFF.

The chain joins TRBV29-1 to TRBJ2-3; 11 bases are a match to TRBD2. Trimming cost V 0 bases and J 10 bases; bases outside gene matches: 6. Looked up from germline, CDR1 is SQVTM and CDR2 is ANQGSEA. The CDR3 totals 14 residues. The CDR3 DNA reads TGCAGCGTTGAAGACTCTAGCGGGGGGACCCCGCAGTATTTT. It encodes CSVEDSSGGTPQYF.

This clonotype was seen ten or more times. The CDR3 reads CASSHPPFAGGPRELFF. For the CDR3, the DNA is TGTGCCAGCAGCCACCCGCCCTTCGCGGGAGGGCCGCGGGAGCTGTTTTTT. The V call is TRBV7-9, the J call TRBJ2-2, with 9 bases identical to TRBD2. The CDR3 extends over 17 amino acids. Germline CDR1 and CDR2: SEHNR and FQNEAQ (reference sequence). V lost 5 bases and J lost 9; bases outside the gene matches: 16.

This clonotype has a handful of counts. This chain joins TRBV19 and TRBJ2-7; D ambiguous. The germline V gene encodes CDR1 LNHDA and CDR2 SQIVND (reference sequence). There are 13 residues in the CDR3. Trimming removed 7 bases from V and 3 bases from J, with 13 bases in between. CDR3 region: CASMGAPHYEQYF. The CDR3 DNA is TGTGCCAGTATGGGTGCTCCCCACTACGAGCAGTACTTC. Supplemented by reference TRBV19 and TRBJ2-7, the full variable domain reads DGGITQSPKYLFRKEGQNVTLSCEQNLNHDAMYWYRQDPGQGLRLIYYSQIVNDFQKGDIAEGYSVSREKKESFPLTVTSAQKNPTAFYLCASMGAPHYEQYFGPGTRLTVT.

The gene calls are TRBV20-1 and TRBJ1-2, with D perhaps TRBD1 (5 bases). The V end lost 0 bases, the J end lost 3 bases, and 14 bases lay between the germline ends. CDR3 length: 15 residues. Germline V lookup: CDR1 DFQATT, CDR2 SNEGSKA (reference sequence). The CDR3: CSARDTGLGDYGYTF. The DNA of the CDR3 is TGCAGTGCTAGAGATACGGGGCTCGGGGACTATGGCTACACCTTC.

The chain joins TRBV20-1 to TRBJ2-7, with a weak D call TRBD1 (6 bases). The V gene's germline CDR1 is DFQATT and CDR2 SNEGSKA (reference sequence). V gave up 3 bases and J gave up 3 bases, with 27 bases separating them. The CDR3 contains 18 residues. The CDR3 sequence is CSASEQTGLTRNYYEQYF. In nucleotides, the CDR3 is TGCAGTGCTAGTGAACAGACAGGCTTGACACGAAACTACTACGAGCAGTACTTC.

This rearrangement joins TRBV5-5 to TRBJ2-7; TRBD1 might be the D (6 bases). Germline values: CDR1 SGHKS, CDR2 YYEKEE (reference sequence). Trimming took 4 bases from V and 4 from J, leaving 15 bases between them. The CDR3 is 14 amino acids. The CDR3 is CASSVQGFGYEQYF. CDR3 nucleotides: TGTGCCAGCAGCGTCCAGGGGTTCGGTTACGAGCAGTACTTC. Full variable domain (missing parts from reference TRBV5-5 and TRBJ2-7): DAGVTQSPTHLIKTRGQQVTLRCSPISGHKSVSWYQQVLGQGPQFIFQYYEKEERGRGNFPDRFSARQFPNYSSELNVNALLLGDSALYLCASSVQGFGYEQYFGPGTRLTVT.

The chain joins TRBV7-2 to TRBJ2-7, with D perhaps matching TRBD1 or TRBD2 (7 bases each). Germline V gene sequence: CDR1 SGHTA, CDR2 FQGNSA. The V and J ends lost 5 bases and 2 bases respectively, with 19 bases between them. This CDR3 is 16 amino acids long. CDR3 DNA sequence: TGTGCCAGCAGCCCCTGGGAGGGGGCCAGACCCTACGAGCAGTACTTC. Amino acid sequence: CASSPWEGARPYEQYF.